This T cell receptor beta chain emerged from a study of T cells expressing NK-cell markers (dated by TCRdb to 2020 to 2021). Broadly, across the study: TCR beta-chain repertoires were profiled in sorted CD3+CD56+NKG2C+, CD3+CD56+NKG2C- and CD3+CD56-NKG2C+ T-cell subsets from fewer than 10 donors. The study sequenced eight donors, all healthy volunteers chosen at random: three men and five women. Of the eight sequenced donors, seven were found to be HCMV-seropositive and one was found to be HCMV-seronegative. Sequencing of the libraries produced 2 x 150 bp reads on Illumina HiSeq 2000/2500, MiSeq or NextSeq. What the work shows at the level of the full study, not this receptor alone: In roughly 6 donors, the dominant CD3+CD56+NKG2C+ clonotypes ranked among the top 10 CD8+ clonotypes, making up about 1.0-7.5% of CD8+ T cells. Those dominant clonotypes were again the most abundant among CD3+CD56-NKG2C+ cells in a few donors, at about 25-60.1%. Whether the expanded NKG2C-expressing T cell clones were specific for HCMV antigens remained unclear.

In the germline V gene, CDR1 corresponds to MGHRA and CDR2 to YSYEKL. The CDR3, cysteine through phenylalanine, is 17 amino acids long. There is no recorded DNA. Details on this clonotype: Which antigen it targets is not known.

The sequencing machine was an Illumina HiSeq 2000. TCR beta cDNA libraries were prepared using 5'RACE template switching, which introduced a universal primer site and unique molecular identifiers. Synthesis of cDNA was primed from the TCR beta constant segment and was followed by two consecutive PCR amplification steps. The source study handled its data this way. MIGEC was used to demultiplex reads and group reads by UMI, and MiTCR was used to assemble and quantify clonotypes. To exclude erroneous sequences, only TCR cDNA sequences supported by at least two reads were retained. Downstream repertoire analysis used the tcR package, and clonotypes were matched across fractions by CDR3 nucleotide sequence plus V segment. Antigen specificity was annotated against VDJdb with VDJmatch, allowing one amino acid substitution in CDR3. Through TCRdb reprocessing, the reads give one entry per CDR3 protein sequence; DNA is omitted. The V and J calls and clone size are TCRdb's, not the authors'. This sample's table carries 300,000 or so distinct CDR3 sequences. Jointly, the top ten make up 3.5% to 5% of the sample.

HCMV serostatus was determined by detecting HCMV-specific IgG in serum with a commercial ELISA kit. Ficoll density gradient centrifugation was used to isolate peripheral blood mononuclear cells from blood. The rearrangement combines TRBV4-1 with TRBJ2-2; the TRBD2 assignment by TCRdb is unverifiable without DNA. This sequence originates from a woman aged 18 to 75 in good health. Sample: blood T cells: a sorted CD56 or NKG2C T cell subset, CD4+ or CD8+ T cells, or bulk PBMC T cells (not recorded which). The CDR3 loop reads CASSQTPGLAATGELFF.